This T cell receptor (beta chain) stems from a study of blood T cell repertoires in COVID-19 (dated by TCRdb to 2018 to 2021). Regarding the complete study: The collaborator samples originated in the United States, Italy and Spain and spanned the acute and convalescent phases of COVID-19. The material from the prospective study consisted of cDNA or gDNA derived from T cells, B-cell-depleted T cells, or PBMCs. Deeply sampled blood TCRbeta repertoires from subjects exposed to, actively infected with, or recovered from COVID-19 were included in the dataset. The repertoires were released in a freely available public database meant as a resource for research on the immune response to SARS-CoV-2. Samples were obtained from the ongoing ImmuneRACE study (first 160 participants) and from about 1,300 subjects provided by 6 global collaborators. A de-identified subject ID, COVID-19 status, age in years and sex were almost always included in the sample metadata. Where available, HLA class I and class II types were obtained from metadata supplied by the sample provider rather than from assay-based typing.

A note on this clone: The antigen it binds to is not known. Base qualities are not provided; no much larger clone lies one nucleotide away.

One collaborating source in Seattle enrolled patients during active infection and followed them longitudinally through the course of disease. Whole blood was collected in K2EDTA tubes by collaborating institutions according to the institutions' own protocols. For TCRbeta analysis, collaborators shipped samples in one of three forms: frozen whole blood, isolated PBMCs, or DNA extracted from either of those sample types. The immunoSEQ Assay, a bias-controlled multiplex PCR, was used to amplify TCRbeta CDR3 regions from genomic DNA. In the authors' own workflow: The number of nucleated cells in each sample was estimated from the amplification of reference gene primers within the assay. Sequence reads were collapsed and filtered to measure the absolute abundance of every unique TCRbeta CDR3 rearrangement. For each sample, productive Simpson clonality was calculated by taking the square root of Simpson's diversity index across productive rearrangements. The source is immuneACCESS, and TCRdb retained only in-frame sequences with V and J called. Part of the clones is not carried over; for the studies checked, unresolved V genes explain less than half of this, and the remainder is unexplained. Clone size and V and J calls were adopted from that table, with D and trimming inferred from the DNA. Here the sample has roughly 410,000 clones; 80% to 90% occur a single time. In total, the top ten clones hold 2% to 2.5% of the sample.

Study-level results and caveats: The quantity of clinical and demographic metadata differed by source and by participant and was supplied without curation.

At the junction V is shortened by 3 bases and J by 5 bases; bases outside the gene matches: 3. The CDR1 and CDR2 encoded by the germline V gene are SGHTA and FQGNSA. From its cysteine to its phenylalanine, the CDR3 spans 13 amino acids. This entry keeps only the CDR3 DNA: 39 bases, framed from base 1. The origin of this receptor is a woman aged 55-75 years with COVID-19, enrolled during active disease. The rearrangement joined TRBV7-2 to TRBJ2-5; 7 nucleotides in the junction match TRBD1. The source material was peripheral blood. The CDR3 protein sequence reads: CASSLGQSETQYF. DNA sequence: TGTGCCAGCAGCTTGGGACAGTCGGAGACCCAGTACTTC.